This TCR beta chain was recovered during a study of blood T cell repertoires in COVID-19. Looking at the study overall: The origin of the acute and convalescent COVID-19 samples was the United States, Italy and Spain.

This clone was picked up a small number of times. Clinical history reported by participants formed the basis on which cohorts were assigned. Under the authors' procedure: Nucleated cell counts were estimated from reference gene primer amplification. Some clones are missing from TCRdb's copy, which holds only in-frame ones; the method was immunoSEQ multiplex PCR. V and J calls plus clone size are reproduced from that table; the DNA served to infer D and trimming. Here the sample spans a few hundred thousand clones, roughly 90% being singletons. The V end was cut by 5 bases, the J end by 7 bases, with 9 bases between. There are 12 residues in the CDR3. CDR1 is MDHEN and CDR2 is SYDVKM in the germline V gene.

The specimen was PBMCs or T cells enriched from blood (not recorded which). The rearrangement links TRBV28 to TRBJ1-5; D unclear. The TCR sequence derives from a woman younger than 30 who had recovered from COVID-19. CDR3 DNA: TGTGCCAGCAGTCTCGCGTGGCAGCCCCAGCATTTT. Translating gives CASSLAWQPQHF.